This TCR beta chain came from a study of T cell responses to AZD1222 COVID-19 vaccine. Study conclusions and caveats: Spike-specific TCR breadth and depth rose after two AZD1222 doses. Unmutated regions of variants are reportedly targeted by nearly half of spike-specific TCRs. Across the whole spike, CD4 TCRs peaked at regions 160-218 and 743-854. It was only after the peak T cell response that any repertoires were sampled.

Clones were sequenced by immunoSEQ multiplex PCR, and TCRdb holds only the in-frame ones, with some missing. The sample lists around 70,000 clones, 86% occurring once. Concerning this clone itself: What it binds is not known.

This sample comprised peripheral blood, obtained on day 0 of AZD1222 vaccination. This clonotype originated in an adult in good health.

For the CDR3, the DNA is TGCAGCGTGCAGGGGAATGAGGGCTACACCTTC. Protein sequence: CSVQGNEGYTF. J is TRBJ1-2 and V is TRBV29-1; possibly TRBD1 for D (6 bases). CDR1 is SQVTM and CDR2 is ANQGSEA in the germline V gene. There are 11 residues in the CDR3. The V gene lost 6 bases and the J gene lost 8 bases, with 13 bases spanning the gap.